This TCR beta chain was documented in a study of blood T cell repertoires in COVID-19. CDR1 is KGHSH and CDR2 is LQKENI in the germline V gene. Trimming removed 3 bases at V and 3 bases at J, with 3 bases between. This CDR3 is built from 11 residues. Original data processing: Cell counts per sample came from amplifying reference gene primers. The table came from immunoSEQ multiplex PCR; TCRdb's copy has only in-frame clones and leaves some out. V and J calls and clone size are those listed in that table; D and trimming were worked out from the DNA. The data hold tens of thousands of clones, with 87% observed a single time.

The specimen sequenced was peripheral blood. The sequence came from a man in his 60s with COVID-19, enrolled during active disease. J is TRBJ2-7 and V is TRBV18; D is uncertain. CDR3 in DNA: TGTGCCAGCTCACCCGGCTACGAGCAGTACTTC. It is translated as CASSPGYEQYF.